What follows are 6 T cell receptor beta chains derived from one specimen sequenced in a study of T cells after yellow fever vaccination. TCRdb independently ran MiXCR on the 5' RACE reads; one entry per CDR3 protein. Seen here are approximately 300,000 distinct CDR3 sequences, roughly 10% observed once, and the top ten hold around 3.2%. The sample consisted of CD4+ T cells sorted from PBMCs, taken 45 days after the yellow fever booster vaccination. These receptors were collected from a man aged 18-30 years who received the YFV17D yellow fever vaccine.

Many counts were recorded for this clonotype. J is TRBJ2-3 and V is TRBV20-1; D may be TRBD2 (6 bases). The germline V gene encodes CDR1 DFQATT and CDR2 SNEGSKA (reference sequence). The length of the CDR3 is 12 residues. The CDR3 region is CSWWRGGDTQYF. The DNA of the CDR3 is TGCTCCTGGTGGCGGGGCGGGGATACGCAGTATTTT.

This clonotype has a handful of counts. The chain carries TRBV5-1 and TRBJ1-4, with D unclear. V shed 1 base and J shed 3 bases, with 7 bases lying between them. CDR1 is SGHRS, CDR2 YFSETQ, per germline. The CDR3 has 14 residues. The CDR3 region is CASSLSAPNEKLFF. The CDR3 DNA reads TGCGCCAGCAGCTTGAGTGCACCTAATGAAAAACTGTTTTTT.

This rearrangement joins TRBV4-3 to TRBJ2-1; tentatively, D is TRBD2 (6 bases). V lost 8 bases and J lost 0, with 11 bases in between. This CDR3 has 14 amino acids. Germline V lookup: CDR1 LGHNA, CDR2 YSLEER. The CDR3 sequence is CASGVGGSYNEQFF. The CDR3 bases are TGCGCCAGCGGGGTCGGGGGCTCCTACAATGAGCAGTTCTTC.

This clonotype was seen more than once but under ten times. The chain is built from TRBV6-5 and TRBJ2-3, with D perhaps TRBD2 (5 bases). The CDR3 extends over 14 amino acids. Trimming took 3 bases from V and 4 from J, leaving 11 bases between them. CDR1 and CDR2 from the germline V gene are MNHEY and SVGAGI. DNA for the CDR3: TGTGCCAGCAGTTATGGATTAGCGTCAGATACGCAGTATTTT. It codes for CASSYGLASDTQYF.

V is TRBV20-1 and J is TRBJ2-7; D unresolved. The CDR3 runs 12 residues. Germline values: CDR1 DFQATT, CDR2 SNEGSKA (reference sequence). V shed 5 bases and J shed 3 bases, with 11 bases lying between them. For the CDR3, the DNA is TGCAGTGCTGAGGCAAAGGACTACGAGCAGTACTTC. It is translated as CSAEAKDYEQYF.

This clonotype turned up a few times. The junction does not match germline at one end; this may be a read error. The chain uses TRBV7-3 and TRBJ1-1, with D tentatively TRBD1 (6 bases). This CDR3 has 16 residues. From germline, CDR1 is SGHTA and CDR2 FQGTGA. This CDR3 reads CSSSLRGGLSGTEAFF. For the CDR3, the DNA is TGTTCCAGCAGCTTAAGAGGGGGGCTCTCGGGCACTGAAGCTTTCTTT.